Listed here are 5 T cell receptor beta chains from one sample, sequenced in a study of T cell responses to AZD1222 COVID-19 vaccine. Repertoires were generated with immunoSEQ multiplex PCR, while TCRdb's copy carries only in-frame clones and drops some. The sample holds approximately 150,000 clones; roughly 93% are singletons and the top ten take 5.4%. The sample consisted of peripheral blood, taken on day 0 of AZD1222 vaccination. Receptors originate from an adult in good health.

The chain has TRBV28 and TRBJ2-7; a weak D match, TRBD2 (6 bases). This CDR3 has 18 residues. With 7 bases removed from V and 4 bases from J, the gap between germline ends came to 29 bases. The germline V gene has CDR1 MDHEN and CDR2 SYDVKM. The CDR3 DNA reads TGTGCCAGCATTCCTCGGGGGAGAGGGTTCCCTCCGGGGTACGAGCAGTACTTC. This translates into CASIPRGRGFPPGYEQYF.

The genes are TRBV2 and TRBJ1-1; 7 positions match TRBD1. The germline V gene encodes CDR1 SNHLY and CDR2 FYNNEI. This CDR3 is built from 14 residues. The V gene end was trimmed by 6 bases and the J gene end by 7 bases; junction bases not matched to a gene: 11. The CDR3 DNA reads as TGTGCCAGCAGCGACTGGGGGGGGACAGTTGAAGCTTTCTTT. Translating it yields CASSDWGGTVEAFF. The full variable domain, in which reference TRBV2 and TRBJ1-1 provide the parts outside the CDR3, is EPEVTQTPSHQVTQMGQEVILRCVPISNHLYFYWYRQILGQKVEFLVSFYNNEISEKSEIFDDQFSVERPDGSNFTLKIRSTKLEDSAMYFCASSDWGGTVEAFFGQGTRLTVV.

The chain joins TRBV20-1 to TRBJ1-2, with D hard to call. The CDR3 spans 10 residues. In germline, CDR1 is DFQATT, CDR2 SNEGSKA (reference sequence). The V end was cut by 4 bases, the J end by 8 bases, with 8 bases between. This CDR3 reads CSATGQGYTF. The CDR3 DNA is TGCAGTGCTACCGGGCAGGGCTACACCTTC.

The CDR3 protein is CASSQGSGDSPNYGYTF. CDR3 sequence (DNA): TGCGCCAGCAGCCAAGGATCTGGGGACAGCCCTAACTATGGCTACACCTTC. J is TRBJ1-2 and V is TRBV4-1, with 7 nucleotides matching TRBD1. V gave up 1 base and J gave up 0 bases; unmatched junction bases: 8. Looked up from germline, CDR1 is MGHRA and CDR2 is YSYEKL. The CDR3 is 17 amino acids.

The gene calls are TRBV30 and TRBJ1-3; TRBD1 matches 7 bases. With 8 bases clipped from V and 4 bases from J, the junction kept 11 bases outside the gene matches. The CDR3 has 14 amino acids. Per germline, CDR1 GTSNPN and CDR2 SVGIG (reference sequence). Written as DNA, the CDR3 is TGTGCCCGGACGGCCAGGGGGAGGGGAAACACCATATATTTT. It yields the protein CARTARGRGNTIYF.